One and the same sample provided the 22 T cell receptor beta chains below, sequenced in a study of T cells in Graves' hyperthyroidism and ophthalmopathy. The TCR beta CDR3 regions underwent amplification using RNA transcripts as the source. During a first-round RT-PCR of the TCR CDR3, the HTBI primer set was used. TCRdb re-called the multiplex PCR reads through MiXCR, storing one row per CDR3 protein. In the table there are 450,000 to 650,000 distinct CDR3 sequences, 15% to 20% of which are singletons. The sample taken for sequencing was blood. All receptors derive from a woman aged 18-30 years with Graves' ophthalmopathy.

The table lists this clonotype with a few counts. This sequence joins TRBV6-2 or TRBV6-3 and TRBJ2-1; 8 bases line up with TRBD1. Germline values: CDR1 MNHEY, CDR2 SVGEGT. This CDR3 has 15 amino acids. Unmatched junction bases numbered 12, after V lost 7 bases and J lost 7 bases. CDR3 nucleotide sequence: TGTGCCAGCACCCCGGACAGGGAAGATGTGAATGAGCAGTTCTTC. This encodes CASTPDREDVNEQFF.

At least ten counts were recorded for this clonotype. The J gene is TRBJ2-5, the V gene TRBV3-1; 10 bases align to TRBD2. V lost 1 base and J lost 5; bases outside the gene matches: 7. This CDR3 comprises 16 residues. Germline V gives CDR1 LGHDT, CDR2 YNNKEL (reference sequence). The CDR3 is CASSQGRAGGRETQYF. CDR3 DNA: TGTGCCAGCAGCCAAGGACGAGCGGGGGGGCGGGAGACCCAGTACTTC.

The rearrangement joins TRBV20-1 to TRBJ2-4, with a weak D call TRBD2 (6 bases). Germline CDR1 and CDR2: DFQATT and SNEGSKA (reference sequence). The CDR3 sequence is 15 residues long. V dropped 6 bases and J dropped 0 bases, with 15 bases sitting between them. CDR3 loop: CSALGLLLAKNIQYF. CDR3 sequence (DNA): TGCAGTGCATTGGGACTGCTCCTAGCCAAAAACATTCAGTACTTC.

This clonotype was found a few times. The chain joins TRBV6-9 to TRBJ1-1, with 10 bases aligning to TRBD1. J gave up 11 bases and V 1 base, and 7 bases lay outside the gene matches. Germline loops: CDR1 MNHGY, CDR2 SVAAGI. The CDR3 has 14 residues. CDR3 sequence: CASSYLLSGQGAFF. As DNA, the CDR3 is TGTGCCAGCAGTTATTTATTATCGGGACAGGGGGCTTTCTTT.

This clonotype has a count of ten or more. At one end, the junction sequence differs from germline, possibly due to a read error. This rearrangement joins TRBV7-3 to TRBJ2-3, with 7 nucleotides matching TRBD2. Germline V gene lookup returns CDR1 SGHTA and CDR2 FQGTGA. This CDR3 spans 14 amino acids. Here the CDR3 DNA reads TGTGCCAGCAGCCATACTCAGGCGGGAGATGCGCAGTATTTT. This codes for CASSHTQAGDAQYF.

This clonotype occurred many times. The V call is TRBV20-1, the J call TRBJ2-3; tentatively, D is TRBD2 (6 bases). The V and J ends lost 7 bases and 3 bases respectively, with 14 bases between them. The CDR3 loop spans 13 amino acids. Germline CDR1 and CDR2: DFQATT and SNEGSKA (reference sequence). CDR3 sequence: CSEEGGMTDTQYF. CDR3 DNA sequence: TGCAGTGAGGAGGGCGGGATGACAGATACGCAGTATTTT.

With respect to this clonotype: A much larger clone lies one base from this, so it may be a read error. The chain joins TRBV30 to TRBJ2-1, with D tentatively TRBD2 (6 bases). With the DNA end fitting TRBJ2-7 better, the J assignment may be wrong. The CDR3 is made up of 14 amino acids. The germline CDR1 and CDR2 sequences are GTSNPN and SVGIG (reference sequence). CDR3 sequence: CAWYGGYGHNEQYF. The CDR3 DNA sequence: TGTGCCTGGTACGGAGGGTACGGGCACAATGAGCAGTACTTC.

This clonotype has a handful of counts. The chain has TRBV29-1 and TRBJ2-1, with a possible D match to TRBD1 (5 bases). Germline CDR1 reads SQVTM; CDR2 reads ANQGSEA. V was clipped by 8 bases and J by 5 bases, with 13 bases between them. This CDR3 spans 12 amino acids. The CDR3 DNA follows: TGCAGCTTCCGGACACTCGACAATGAGCAGTTCTTC. It is translated as CSFRTLDNEQFF.

This clonotype was detected a few times. V usage is TRBV19 and J usage is TRBJ2-1; a possible D gene is TRBD1 (6 bases). V dropped 1 base and J dropped 2 bases, with 12 bases sitting between them. This CDR3 comprises 16 residues. CDR1 is LNHDA and CDR2 is SQIVND in the germline V gene (reference sequence). CDR3: CASSIGTGIAYNEQFF. The CDR3 bases are TGTGCCAGTAGTATAGGAACAGGGATTGCCTACAATGAGCAGTTCTTC. The variable domain in full, with the rest retrieved from reference TRBV19 and TRBJ2-1, is DGGITQSPKYLFRKEGQNVTLSCEQNLNHDAMYWYRQDPGQGLRLIYYSQIVNDFQKGDIAEGYSVSREKKESFPLTVTSAQKNPTAFYLCASSIGTGIAYNEQFFGPGTRLTVL.

This clonotype was observed at least ten times. The gene calls are TRBV20-1 and TRBJ1-1, with D possibly matching TRBD1 (6 bases). Trimming pared 4 bases from V and 5 bases from J, leaving 8 bases between. This CDR3 region has 11 residues. Germline V CDR1 and CDR2: DFQATT, SNEGSKA (reference sequence). CDR3 sequence (DNA): TGCAGTGCTACAGGGGTGACTGAAGCTTTCTTT. The encoded protein is CSATGVTEAFF.

Many counts were recorded for this clonotype. J is TRBJ1-3 and V is TRBV30, with TRBD1 as a possible D gene (5 bases). The CDR3 has 15 residues. The V end lost 6 bases, the J end lost 0 bases, and 15 bases lay between the germline ends. Germline CDR1 is GTSNPN and CDR2 is SVGIG (reference sequence). CDR3 region: CACGPVRASGNTIYF. The CDR3 bases are TGTGCCTGTGGACCCGTCAGGGCCTCTGGAAACACCATATATTTT. Full variable domain (remainder filled in from reference TRBV30 and TRBJ1-3): SQTIHQWPATLVQPVGSPLSLECTVEGTSNPNLYWYRQAAGRGLQLLFYSVGIGQISSEVPQNLSASRPQDRQFILSSKKLLLSDSGFYLCACGPVRASGNTIYFGEGSWLTVV.

The table lists this clonotype with a few counts. The chain uses TRBV29-1 and TRBJ1-1, with D unresolved. The germline V gene has CDR1 SQVTM and CDR2 ANQGSEA. Deletions cut 5 bases from V and 3 bases from J, with 10 bases between. This CDR3 comprises 12 residues. CDR3 amino acids: CSVLSLDTEAFF. The CDR3 region has the DNA TGCAGCGTTCTAAGTCTCGACACTGAAGCTTTCTTT.

Ten or more counts support this clonotype. The gene calls are TRBV28 and TRBJ1-5, with 11 bases lining up with TRBD1. The germline gives CDR1 MDHEN, CDR2 SYDVKM. The CDR3 covers 18 residues. V shed 5 bases, J shed 0 bases, and the junction held 9 bases outside the gene matches. CDR3 sequence: CASSHAGTGGYSNQPQHF. The CDR3 coding sequence is TGTGCCAGCAGTCATGCCGGGACAGGGGGTTATAGCAATCAGCCCCAGCATTTT. The full variable domain, with the rest looked up from reference TRBV28 and TRBJ1-5, is DVKVTQSSRYLVKRTGEKVFLECVQDMDHENMFWYRQDPGLGLRLIYFSYDVKMKEKGDIPEGYSVSREKKERFSLILESASTNQTSMYLCASSHAGTGGYSNQPQHFGDGTRLSIL.

The table lists this clonotype with many counts. This chain uses TRBV20-1 with TRBJ2-7; 8 positions match TRBD1. The CDR3 runs 14 residues. V gave up 6 bases and J gave up 0 bases; unmatched junction bases: 7. The germline CDR1 and CDR2 sequences are DFQATT and SNEGSKA (reference sequence). The CDR3 coding sequence is TGCAGTGCCGTTGACAGGGGAAGCTCCTACGAGCAGTACTTC. Translation gives CSAVDRGSSYEQYF.

This clonotype was recorded many times. V and J are TRBV6-1 and TRBJ2-1; 9 bases are a match to TRBD2. Germline V gene sequence: CDR1 MNHNS, CDR2 SASEGT. CDR3 length: 13 amino acids. V lost 5 bases, J lost 14 bases, and 10 bases stayed unmatched. This CDR3 reads CASSPSSGANEFF. The CDR3 bases are TGTGCCAGCAGTCCGTCTAGCGGGGCCAACGAGTTCTTC.

This clonotype appeared many times. The V call is TRBV7-2, the J call TRBJ1-1; D unresolved. CDR3 length: 15 residues. The V end was cut by 1 base, the J end by 1 base, with 10 bases between. Germline-derived CDR1 and CDR2 are SGHTA and FQGNSA. The CDR3 nucleotides read TGTGCCAGCAGCTTAGATTCACAGCCGAACACTGAAGCTTTCTTT. Translating gives CASSLDSQPNTEAFF.

Concerning this clonotype itself: The germline gene is not matched at one end of the junction; a read error may be the cause. The rearrangement uses TRBV4-2 and TRBJ1-2, with D uncertain. CDR1 and CDR2 (germline): LGHNA, YNFKEQ. The CDR3 is made up of 14 amino acids. This CDR3 is CASSQDEGNSGYTF. In DNA form, the CDR3 reads TGTGCCAGCAGCCAAGATGAGGGCAACTCTGGCTACACCTTC.

Regarding this clonotype: A much larger clone lies one base from this, so it may be a read error. V and J are TRBV12-3 or TRBV12-4 and TRBJ2-7; the match to TRBD1 covers 9 bases. The CDR3 is 15 residues long. The V and J ends lost 5 bases and 3 bases, in that order; junction bases with no gene match: 8. CDR3 nucleotides: TGTGCCAGCAGTGCCCAGGACAGGGGAAGCTACGAGCAGTACTTC. This translates into CASSAQDRGSYEQYF.

This clonotype has at least ten counts. V gene TRBV11-2 combines with J gene TRBJ1-1; D call uncertain. The CDR3 is 14 residues long. The germline V and J ends were trimmed by 1 base and 7 bases, with 13 bases remaining between them. Germline V gives CDR1 SGHAT, CDR2 FQNNGV. Here the CDR3 reads CASSLGRREGEAFF. The CDR3 nucleotides read TGTGCCAGCAGCTTAGGGAGAAGGGAGGGTGAAGCTTTCTTT. Looking up the rest from reference TRBV11-2 and TRBJ1-1 gives the full variable domain: EAGVAQSPRYKIIEKRQSVAFWCNPISGHATLYWYQQILGQGPKLLIQFQNNGVVDDSQLPKDRFSAERLKGVDSTLKIQPAKLEDSAVYLCASSLGRREGEAFFGQGTRLTVV.

This clonotype turned up a few times. A much larger clonotype is one base distant, so this may be a read error. This chain connects TRBV6-1 to TRBJ1-2; no clear D. Looked up from germline, CDR1 is MNHNS and CDR2 is SASEGT. V gave up 5 bases and J gave up 9 bases, with 16 bases separating them. This CDR3 comprises 13 residues. CDR3 coding DNA: TGTGCCAGCAGTCACTCCCTGGATATTAGCTACACCTTC. Amino acid sequence: CASSHSLDISYTF.

The chain recombines TRBV5-4 with TRBJ2-7, with D tentatively TRBD2 (6 bases). The CDR3 totals 13 residues. Per germline, CDR1 SGHNT and CDR2 YYREEE (reference sequence). Trimming took 3 bases from V and 3 from J, leaving 10 bases between them. The CDR3 region is CASSSPDYYEQYF. The CDR3 nucleotides are TGTGCCAGCAGCTCCCCGGACTACTACGAGCAGTACTTC.

This clonotype was counted ten times or more. This chain links TRBV20-1 with TRBJ1-5; D not certain. The V gene lost 0 bases and the J gene lost 3 bases, with 15 bases spanning the gap. Per the germline V gene, CDR1 is DFQATT and CDR2 is SNEGSKA (reference sequence). The CDR3 runs to 16 residues. The CDR3 region has the DNA TGCAGTGCTAGAGATCGCGATCGGGAGTACAATCAGCCCCAGCATTTT. Amino acids: CSARDRDREYNQPQHF.